There are a few counts of the clone carrying this T cell receptor (beta chain). The antigen is not known. This record comes from a study of post-analysis software for immune sequencing data. Background on the study: The patients showed relapsing-remitting, secondary progressive and progressive-relapsing multiple sclerosis courses. Overall study findings and caveats: Multiple sclerosis was associated with a significant reduction in normalized Chao1 diversity relative to controls. TRBV5-6, TRBV5-1 and TRBV20-1 were among roughly five TRBV segments more frequent in patients than controls. Those samples that were prepared in the same batch co-clustered strongly by F measure.

Included in the TCR beta cDNA libraries were unique molecular identifiers. Yield was roughly 0.5 million cDNA molecules from around 1 to 9.1 million T cells. TCRdb re-analysed the PCR reads in MiXCR, keeping a single row per CDR3 protein. The table has around 400,000 distinct CDR3 sequences, 30% to 45% seen once. Germline assignment: CDR1 LGHNA and CDR2 YNFKEQ. Trimming left V 0 bases short and J 8 bases short, with 13 bases between. CDR3 size: 14 residues. The chain recombines TRBV4-2 with TRBJ1-2; D is unresolved. Material for sequencing was blood. The source of this sequence is a girl between 2 and 10 years old with multiple sclerosis. CDR3 nucleotide sequence: TGTGCCAGCAGCCAAGATTGGACCGACGACGGCTACACCTTC. Translated: CASSQDWTDDGYTF.